A single sample gave rise to the 17 T cell receptor beta chains below, sequenced in a study of T cells after yellow fever vaccination. TCRdb re-analysed the 5' RACE reads in MiXCR, keeping a single row per CDR3 protein. The sample consists of 95,000 to 100,000 distinct CDR3 sequences, less than 6% of them appearing once. The input for sequencing was CD8+ T cells sorted from PBMCs, taken 10 days after the yellow fever booster vaccination. These receptors all come from a man aged 18 to 30 who received the YFV17D yellow fever vaccine.

This clonotype came up a few times. The V call is TRBV7-3, the J call TRBJ1-1, with 8 bases aligning to TRBD1. The germline CDR1 and CDR2 sequences are SGHTA and FQGTGA. This CDR3 spans 22 amino acids. V lost 6 bases to trimming and J lost 3 bases; unmatched junction nucleotides: 30. In nucleotides, the CDR3 is TGTGCCAGCAGGATTCAACACGCAGGGGGCCTCACGGACAGGGTGTTGGACACTGAAGCTTTCTTT. It yields the protein CASRIQHAGGLTDRVLDTEAFF.

The genes are TRBV12-3 or TRBV12-4 and TRBJ2-2; TRBD2 matches 10 bases. The CDR3 has 17 amino acids. After removal of 7 bases from V and 3 bases from J, the junction contained 11 bases not matched to a gene. The CDR3 protein is CASIDSGGLGDTGELFF. CDR3 sequence (DNA): TGTGCCAGCATCGATAGCGGGGGGCTCGGAGACACCGGGGAGCTGTTTTTT.

This clonotype has only a few counts. The chain uses TRBV7-9 and TRBJ1-6; 9 nucleotides align to TRBD1. J was trimmed by 6 bases and V by 5 bases; bases with no gene match: 5. The germline CDR1 and CDR2 sequences are SEHNR and FQNEAQ (reference sequence). There are 15 residues in the CDR3. Here the CDR3 DNA reads TGTGCCAGCAGCGTTACAGGGGGCTTTAATTCACCCCTCCACTTT. It yields the protein CASSVTGGFNSPLHF.

In its sample, this clonotype was seen a few times. The V gene is TRBV4-3, the J gene TRBJ2-7; no reliable D call. The CDR3 length is 15 residues. V gave up 2 bases and J gave up 4 bases, with 15 bases separating them. CDR1 and CDR2 (germline): LGHNA, YSLEER. The CDR3 DNA is TGCGCCAGCAGCCAATCAGGCAGGTCGGAATACGAGCAGTACTTC. Translating gives CASSQSGRSEYEQYF.

This clonotype was observed a few times. The chain carries TRBV11-2 and TRBJ2-1; 7 bases align to TRBD1. CDR1 and CDR2 from the germline V gene are SGHAT and FQNNGV. The CDR3 runs 16 residues. V shed 3 bases, J shed 2 bases, and the junction held 7 bases outside the gene matches. CDR3 coding DNA: TGTGCCAGCAGCTTTAAGACAGGGCTAACCTACAATGAGCAGTTCTTC. It codes for CASSFKTGLTYNEQFF.

This clonotype has only a few counts. The rearrangement joins TRBV27 to TRBJ2-1; 10 bases are shared with TRBD2. Germline loops: CDR1 MNHEY, CDR2 SMNVEV (reference sequence). V was pared by 8 bases and J by 2 bases, with 21 bases of the junction left unmatched. CDR3 length equals 20 residues. The CDR3, as DNA: TGTGCCAGCCATGAACTCCCGGGACTAGCGTCCGCCGTCCCCTACAATGAGCAGTTCTTC. This codes for CASHELPGLASAVPYNEQFF.

This clonotype was observed at least ten times. V usage is TRBV9 and J usage is TRBJ2-1; D is undetermined. The CDR3 is 11 residues long. Trimming removed 0 bases at V and 9 bases at J, with 4 bases between. Germline assignment: CDR1 SGDLS and CDR2 YYNGEE. The CDR3 DNA reads TGTGCCAGCAGCGTAGCAGGTGAGCAGTTCTTC. This translates into CASSVAGEQFF.

In this sample, this clonotype turned up many times. The chain links TRBV7-2 to TRBJ2-5, with no clear D. The CDR3 length is 11 residues. Germline CDR1 and CDR2: SGHTA and FQGNSA. The V end lost 4 bases, the J end lost 4 bases, and 4 bases lay between the germline ends. The chain's CDR3 is CASSSRETQYF. Here the CDR3 DNA reads TGTGCCAGCAGCTCCCGAGAGACCCAGTACTTC.

For this clonotype: In this CDR3 the conserved last residue, phenylalanine or tryptophan, is missing, so a read error is likely. The DNA is omitted, as the CDR3 cannot be located on it reliably, and the CDR3 follows TCRdb's listing. The gene calls are TRBV5-5 and TRBJ1-1. The CDR3 spans 8 amino acids, including both terminal residues. Per the germline V gene, CDR1 is SGHKS and CDR2 is YYEKEE (reference sequence). The CDR3 loop reads CAACSGLI.

In this sample, this clonotype turned up a few times. This chain links TRBV5-4 with TRBJ2-7, with unresolved D. CDR1 is SGHNT and CDR2 is YYREEE in the germline V gene (reference sequence). V was pared by 3 bases and J by 5 bases, with 15 bases between. The CDR3 contains 14 residues. CDR3 in amino acids: CASSSPAALDEQYV. The CDR3 region has the DNA TGTGCCAGCAGCTCTCCGGCTGCTTTGGACGAGCAGTACGTC.

This clonotype was seen repeatedly, ten times or more. CDR3 protein: CASSQGRGWDEKLFF. The CDR3 nucleotides read TGTGCCAGCAGCCAAGGCAGGGGATGGGATGAAAAACTGTTTTTT. The gene calls are TRBV3-1 and TRBJ1-4; a possible D gene is TRBD1 (6 bases). Germline V lookup: CDR1 LGHDT, CDR2 YNNKEL (reference sequence). The CDR3 extends over 15 amino acids. The V gene lost 1 base and the J gene lost 6 bases, with 12 bases spanning the gap.

This clonotype showed up just a few times. This sequence joins TRBV2 and TRBJ2-7; either TRBD1 or TRBD2 may supply D (6 bases each). Germline lookup yields CDR1 SNHLY and CDR2 FYNNEI. V was trimmed by 4 bases and J by 0 bases, leaving 10 bases between them. The CDR3 runs 14 residues. This chain's CDR3 is CASSGEDSSYEQYF. In DNA, the CDR3 is TGTGCCAGCAGTGGGGAGGACAGCTCCTACGAGCAGTACTTC.

The chain uses TRBV7-3 and TRBJ2-1; 8 bases map to TRBD2. Germline values: CDR1 SGHTA, CDR2 FQGTGA. The length of the CDR3 is 16 residues. V gave up 1 base and J gave up 9 bases; unmatched junction bases: 11. CDR3 residues: CASSLNPGLVSSEQFF. The DNA for the CDR3 is TGTGCCAGCAGCTTAAACCCGGGACTAGTAAGTAGTGAGCAGTTCTTC.

The chain has TRBV11-2 and TRBJ2-7; D call uncertain. CDR1 is SGHAT and CDR2 is FQNNGV in the germline V gene. This CDR3 spans 13 amino acids. The ends were cut back, 4 bases at V and 3 bases at J, with 10 bases in the middle. The DNA of the CDR3 is TGTGCCAGCAGCTCCCGAATTAACTACGAGCAGTACTTC. The encoded protein is CASSSRINYEQYF.

This clonotype was counted between two and nine times. The chain is built from TRBV20-1 and TRBJ1-2; D call uncertain. V shed 3 bases and J shed 11 bases, with 13 bases lying between them. The CDR3 has 11 residues. The germline V gene has CDR1 DFQATT and CDR2 SNEGSKA (reference sequence). The CDR3 bases are TGCAGTGCTAGGCTACCCGGGCCATACACCTTC. Its translation is CSARLPGPYTF.

In this sample, this clonotype turned up many times. This chain connects TRBV6-4 to TRBJ2-1; the D call may be TRBD1 or TRBD2 (6 bases each). CDR1 is MRHNA and CDR2 is SNTAGT in the germline V gene. CDR3 length: 14 amino acids. V lost 2 bases, J lost 4 bases, and 9 bases lay in between. The CDR3 here is CASSDRGDYNEQFF. The DNA for the CDR3 is TGTGCCAGCAGTGACAGGGGGGATTACAATGAGCAGTTCTTC.

This clonotype was found a few times. The chain couples TRBV11-1 to TRBJ2-4, with unresolved D. Trimming cost V 6 bases and J 3 bases, with 15 bases left between them. CDR1 SGHAT and CDR2 FQDESV come from the germline V gene (reference sequence). This CDR3 comprises 15 residues. For the CDR3, the DNA is TGTGCCAGCAGACGGAATAATTTGGGCAAAAACATTCAGTACTTC. Its protein product is CASRRNNLGKNIQYF.